The 18 T cell receptor beta chains presented below share a single source sample, sequenced in a study of T cells after posttransplantation cyclophosphamide. Only in-frame clones appear in the TCRdb table, and some are missing; sequencing was by immunoSEQ multiplex PCR. The repertoire includes 15,000 to 20,000 clones, 85% of them detected once, and about 26% sits in the top ten. Methotrexate plus calcineurin inhibitor accompanied controls' myeloablative marrow transplants; sampling was 1 year later. The source was PBMCs, collected after allogeneic stem cell transplant with calcineurin inhibitor and methotrexate. Every receptor here comes from a female patient between 18 and 35 years old who received an allogeneic stem cell transplant from an unrelated donor, was CMV-positive, and had acute and chronic GVHD. A share of the T cells may be of graft donor origin.

This clone was picked up a small number of times. This chain connects TRBV21-1 to TRBJ1-2; TRBD1 reflects the table's D call only, with no check against the DNA. TRBV21-1 is a recognized pseudogene. This CDR3 is 14 amino acids long. The CDR3 loop reads CASTRKEAGYGYTF. CDR3 bases: TGTGCCAGCACCCGAAAAGAGGCAGGGTATGGCTACACCTTC.

This clone has a handful of counts. The rearrangement links TRBV27 to TRBJ2-5; D is ambiguous. V dropped 5 bases and J dropped 5 bases, with 18 bases sitting between them. Germline assignment: CDR1 MNHEY and CDR2 SMNVEV (reference sequence). The CDR3 sequence is 15 residues long. CDR3 sequence: CASSPFAVARETQYF. DNA of the CDR3: TGTGCCAGCAGTCCCTTTGCGGTAGCTCGGGAGACCCAGTACTTC.

CDR3 in DNA: TGTGCCAGCAGTGAACAAGGAGGGACAGGGGGCGCTTACGAGCAGTACTTC. Residues: CASSEQGGTGGAYEQYF. The V gene is TRBV6-1, the J gene TRBJ2-7; 12 bases fit TRBD1. Losses at the gene ends were 2 bases for V and 4 bases for J; bases not matched to a gene: 9. This CDR3 spans 17 amino acids. Germline assignment: CDR1 MNHNS and CDR2 SASEGT.

The rearrangement uses TRBV29-1 and TRBJ2-3; 7 bases are shared with TRBD2. V lost 8 bases and J lost 4; bases outside the gene matches: 15. CDR1 and CDR2 (germline): SQVTM, ANQGSEA. The CDR3 covers 15 residues. The DNA of the CDR3 is TGCAGCTCAGAAGGGGCGGGAGTCCGTGCAGATACGCAGTATTTT. Amino acid sequence: CSSEGAGVRADTQYF.

V usage is TRBV7-9 and J usage is TRBJ2-5; 8 bases fit TRBD2. Trimming removed 8 bases from V and 7 bases from J; junction bases left unmatched: 6. The CDR3 loop spans 12 amino acids. Germline V lookup: CDR1 SEHNR, CDR2 FQNEAQ (reference sequence). The CDR3 is CASQAGGGTQYF. The CDR3 region has the DNA TGTGCCAGCCAGGCGGGAGGAGGGACCCAGTACTTC. Together with reference TRBV7-9 and TRBJ2-5, the CDR3 gives the full variable domain: DTGVSQNPRHKITKRGQNVTFRCDPISEHNRLYWYRQTLGQGPEFLTYFQNEAQLEKSRLLSDRFSAERPKGSFSTLEIQRTEQGDSAMYLCASQAGGGTQYFGPGTRLLVL.

In this sample, this clone turned up once. V is TRBV5-5 and J is TRBJ1-1; the match to TRBD1 covers 9 bases. The V and J ends lost 0 bases and 5 bases, in that order; junction bases with no gene match: 5. This CDR3 region has 15 residues. The V gene's germline CDR1 is SGHKS and CDR2 YYEKEE (reference sequence). The CDR3 spells CASSLEGQGWTEAFF. The CDR3 nucleotides read TGTGCCAGCAGCTTGGAAGGACAGGGGTGGACTGAAGCTTTCTTT.

This clone was observed a handful of times. The chain employs TRBV30 and TRBJ2-1; TRBD2 is a possible D gene (6 bases). V dropped 0 bases and J dropped 8 bases, with 14 bases sitting between them. This CDR3 has 14 amino acids. CDR1 GTSNPN and CDR2 SVGIG come from the germline V gene (reference sequence). CDR3 bases: TGTGCCTGGAGTGTATCACTAGCCGGCGATGAGCAGTTCTTC. This gives the protein CAWSVSLAGDEQFF.

The rearrangement links TRBV6-5 to TRBJ1-1; D possibly corresponds to TRBD1 (5 bases). Trimming left V 5 bases short and J 0 bases short, with 10 bases between. The length of the CDR3 is 14 residues. Germline V lookup: CDR1 MNHEY, CDR2 SVGAGI. This CDR3 is CASSTQVLNTEAFF. In nucleotides, the CDR3 is TGTGCCAGCAGTACACAGGTTTTGAACACTGAAGCTTTCTTT.

This chain uses TRBV4-1 with TRBJ1-6, with D hard to call. V lost 2 bases and J lost 0, with 17 bases in between. There are 19 residues in the CDR3. Germline V gives CDR1 MGHRA, CDR2 YSYEKL. The CDR3 region has the DNA TGCGCCAGCAGCCAAAGGTCCTTGGCCCCGGGCTCCTATAATTCACCCCTCCACTTT. Translation: CASSQRSLAPGSYNSPLHF.

The chain links TRBV29-1 to TRBJ2-2, with 10 bases identical to TRBD1. J gave up 1 base and V 7 bases, and 6 bases lay outside the gene matches. Per the germline V gene, CDR1 is SQVTM and CDR2 is ANQGSEA. This CDR3 is built from 15 residues. Written as DNA, the CDR3 is TGCAGCGCCCGGACAGGGGGGCGGAACACCGGGGAGCTGTTTTTT. Protein sequence: CSARTGGRNTGELFF.

V gene TRBV2 combines with J gene TRBJ2-3, with 11 bases matching TRBD1. This CDR3 contains 14 residues. CDR1 and CDR2 (germline): SNHLY, FYNNEI. With 7 bases clipped from V and 4 bases from J, the junction kept 4 bases outside the gene matches. The CDR3 sequence is CASTWTGGADTQYF. Written as DNA, the CDR3 is TGTGCCAGCACCTGGACAGGGGGCGCAGATACGCAGTATTTT.

This clone has more than one count but fewer than ten. The V gene is TRBV7-9, the J gene TRBJ1-1; D possibly corresponds to TRBD1 (5 bases). The V end lost 6 bases, the J end lost 11 bases, and 22 bases lay between the germline ends. Germline CDR1 reads SEHNR; CDR2 reads FQNEAQ (reference sequence). CDR3 size: 14 residues. CDR3 protein: CASRPSGGGADAFF. CDR3 sequence (DNA): TGTGCCAGCAGACCATCCGGGGGTGGAGCGGACGCTTTCTTT. Filled out from reference TRBV7-9 and TRBJ1-1, the complete variable domain reads DTGVSQNPRHKITKRGQNVTFRCDPISEHNRLYWYRQTLGQGPEFLTYFQNEAQLEKSRLLSDRFSAERPKGSFSTLEIQRTEQGDSAMYLCASRPSGGGADAFFGQGTRLTVV.

This clone was recorded once. This chain uses TRBV15 with TRBJ2-1; TRBD2 matches at 13 bases. The CDR3 runs to 16 residues. The germline gives CDR1 LNHNV, CDR2 YYDKDF (reference sequence). V dropped 8 bases and J dropped 8; count of bases not matched to a gene: 12. DNA for the CDR3: TGTGCCACCTCCCTGATGGGACTAGCGGGACACGATGAGCAGTTCTTC. It specifies CATSLMGLAGHDEQFF.

This chain uses TRBV19 with TRBJ2-3; 9 bases match TRBD2. CDR3 length: 16 amino acids. V shed 1 base and J 0 bases; nucleotides not matched to a gene: 2. Germline V gene sequence: CDR1 LNHDA, CDR2 SQIVND (reference sequence). Written as DNA, the CDR3 is TGTGCCAGTAGTATAGGGACTAGCGTTAGCACAGATACGCAGTATTTT. It specifies CASSIGTSVSTDTQYF.

The chain carries TRBV2 and TRBJ2-7; 7 nucleotides align to TRBD2. This CDR3 region has 15 residues. The V gene end was trimmed by 4 bases and the J gene end by 6 bases; junction bases not matched to a gene: 12. Germline CDR1 and CDR2: SNHLY and FYNNEI. CDR3: CASSGGRASGTEQYF. The CDR3 DNA follows: TGTGCCAGCAGTGGAGGGAGGGCTAGCGGAACCGAGCAGTACTTC.

The chain combines TRBV30 with TRBJ2-2, with TRBD2 matching 7 bases. There are 14 residues in the CDR3. V lost 2 bases to trimming and J lost 6 bases; unmatched junction nucleotides: 6. Germline lookup yields CDR1 GTSNPN and CDR2 SVGIG (reference sequence). CDR3 sequence: CAWSRGVIAGELFF. Here the CDR3 DNA reads TGTGCCTGGAGTCGGGGGGTGATCGCCGGGGAGCTGTTTTTT.

The table lists this clone with a count of one. For the CDR3, the DNA is TGCAGCGTTGAATTAGCGGGAGCCACAGATACGCAGTATTTT. Amino acids: CSVELAGATDTQYF. This rearrangement joins TRBV29-1 to TRBJ2-3; the match to TRBD2 covers 9 bases. The ends lost 2 bases at V and 2 bases at J; junction bases unmatched: 2. Germline CDR1 reads SQVTM; CDR2 reads ANQGSEA. This CDR3 comprises 14 residues.

The chain employs TRBV11-2 and TRBJ2-7, with 7 bases aligning to TRBD2. J was trimmed by 4 bases and V by 1 base; bases with no gene match: 7. Germline V gene sequence: CDR1 SGHAT, CDR2 FQNNGV. CDR3 size: 15 residues. The CDR3 here is CASSLAGERGYEQYF. CDR3 coding DNA: TGTGCCAGCAGCTTAGCGGGGGAGCGGGGTTACGAGCAGTACTTC.